Described below is a single TCR beta chain sequence and its context. Negative isolation was used for CD8+ and CD4+ T cells, and FACS enrichment was applied to TEMRA cells. These data belong to a study of CD8 T cells in Susac syndrome. This CDR3 comprises 13 residues. The V gene end was trimmed by 8 bases and the J gene end by 5 bases; junction bases not matched to a gene: 9. Germline V CDR1 and CDR2: SQVTM, ANQGSEA. cDNA came from roughly 0.53 to 1 ug RNA primed by random hexamers. TCRdb recomputed calls from the immunoSEQ multiplex PCR reads with MiXCR, one row per CDR3 protein. There are about 210,000 distinct CDR3 sequences in the sample; 95% occur only once, and roughly 0.1% lies in the top ten.

This chain uses TRBV29-1 with TRBJ2-5; TRBD1 matches 9 bases. The origin of this receptor is a human donor with multiple sclerosis. Sequenced sample: CD4+ T cells from PBMCs. CDR3 residues: CSSLTGGRETQYF. CDR3 coding DNA: TGCAGCTCACTAACAGGGGGCAGGGAGACCCAGTACTTC.